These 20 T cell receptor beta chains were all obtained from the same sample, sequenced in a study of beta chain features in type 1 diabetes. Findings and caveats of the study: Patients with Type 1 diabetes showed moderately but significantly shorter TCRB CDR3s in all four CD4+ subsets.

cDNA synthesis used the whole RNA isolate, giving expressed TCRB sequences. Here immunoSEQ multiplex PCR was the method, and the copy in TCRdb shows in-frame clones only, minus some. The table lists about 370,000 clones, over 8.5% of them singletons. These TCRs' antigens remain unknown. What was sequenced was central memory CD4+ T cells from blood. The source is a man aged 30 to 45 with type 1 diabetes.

This chain's CDR3 is CASSLDLAGDTQYF. The CDR3 DNA reads as TGTGCCAGCAGCTTAGACCTAGCAGGGGATACGCAGTATTTT. V and J are TRBV11-1 and TRBJ2-3; tentatively, D is TRBD1 or TRBD2 (5 bases each). CDR3 size: 14 residues. Germline CDR1 reads SGHAT; CDR2 reads FQDESV (reference sequence). The V gene lost 1 base and the J gene lost 6 bases, with 11 bases spanning the gap.

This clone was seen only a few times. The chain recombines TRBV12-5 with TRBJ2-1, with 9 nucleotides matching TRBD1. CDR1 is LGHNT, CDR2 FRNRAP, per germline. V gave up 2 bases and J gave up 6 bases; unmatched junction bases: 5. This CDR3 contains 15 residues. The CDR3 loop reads CASGLYGDRVNEQFF. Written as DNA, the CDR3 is TGTGCTAGTGGTTTGTATGGGGACAGGGTCAATGAGCAGTTCTTC.

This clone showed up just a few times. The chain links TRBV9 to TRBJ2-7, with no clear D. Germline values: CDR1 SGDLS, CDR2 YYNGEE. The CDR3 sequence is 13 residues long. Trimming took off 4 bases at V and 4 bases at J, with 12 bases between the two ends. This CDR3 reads CASSIAPKYEQYF. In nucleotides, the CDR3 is TGTGCCAGCAGCATCGCCCCAAAATACGAGCAGTACTTC.

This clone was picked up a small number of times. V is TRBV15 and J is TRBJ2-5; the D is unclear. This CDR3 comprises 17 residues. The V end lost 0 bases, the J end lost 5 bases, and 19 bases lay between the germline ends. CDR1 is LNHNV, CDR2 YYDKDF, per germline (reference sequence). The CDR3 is CATSRDTGFGQGETQYF. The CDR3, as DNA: TGTGCCACCAGCAGAGATACGGGTTTCGGGCAAGGGGAGACCCAGTACTTC.

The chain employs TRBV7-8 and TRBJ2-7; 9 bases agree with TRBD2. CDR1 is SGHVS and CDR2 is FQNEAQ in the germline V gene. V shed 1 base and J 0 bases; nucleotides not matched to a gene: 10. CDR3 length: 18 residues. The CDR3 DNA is TGTGCCAGCAGCTTAGGGGGGGCTAGCGGGATAAGCTCCTACGAGCAGTACTTC. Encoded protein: CASSLGGASGISSYEQYF.

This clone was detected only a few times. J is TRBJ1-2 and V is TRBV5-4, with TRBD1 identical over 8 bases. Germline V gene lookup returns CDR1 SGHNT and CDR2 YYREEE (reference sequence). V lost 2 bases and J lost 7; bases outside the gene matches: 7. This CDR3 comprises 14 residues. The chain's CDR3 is CASSLQGVATGYTF. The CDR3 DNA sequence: TGTGCCAGCAGCTTACAGGGGGTGGCTACTGGCTACACCTTC.

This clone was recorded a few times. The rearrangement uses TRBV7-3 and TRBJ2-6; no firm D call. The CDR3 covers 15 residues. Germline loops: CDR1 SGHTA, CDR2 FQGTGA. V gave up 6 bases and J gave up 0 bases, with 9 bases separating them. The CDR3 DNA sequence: TGTGCCAGCAGTAAACCCATCTCTGGGGCCAACGTCCTGACTTTC. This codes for CASSKPISGANVLTF.

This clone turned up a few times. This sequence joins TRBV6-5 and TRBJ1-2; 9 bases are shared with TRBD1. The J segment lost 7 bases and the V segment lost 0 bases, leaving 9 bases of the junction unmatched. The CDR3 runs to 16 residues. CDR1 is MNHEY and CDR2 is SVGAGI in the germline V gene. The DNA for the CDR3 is TGTGCCAGCAGTTACTCGTGGACAGGGGAAGTAGGTGGCTACACCTTC. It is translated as CASSYSWTGEVGGYTF.

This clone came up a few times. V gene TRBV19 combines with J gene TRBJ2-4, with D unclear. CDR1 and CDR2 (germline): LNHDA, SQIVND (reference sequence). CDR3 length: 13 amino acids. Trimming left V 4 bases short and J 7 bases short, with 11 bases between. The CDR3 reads CASSTARQNIQYF. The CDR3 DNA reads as TGTGCCAGTAGTACCGCCCGGCAGAACATTCAGTACTTC. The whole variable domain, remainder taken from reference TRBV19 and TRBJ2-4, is DGGITQSPKYLFRKEGQNVTLSCEQNLNHDAMYWYRQDPGQGLRLIYYSQIVNDFQKGDIAEGYSVSREKKESFPLTVTSAQKNPTAFYLCASSTARQNIQYFGAGTRLSVL.

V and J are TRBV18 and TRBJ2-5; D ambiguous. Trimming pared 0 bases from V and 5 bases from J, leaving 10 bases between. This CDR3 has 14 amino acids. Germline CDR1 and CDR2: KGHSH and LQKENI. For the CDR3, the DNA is TGTGCCAGCTCACCACCGAGTCCGAGGGAGACCCAGTACTTC. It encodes CASSPPSPRETQYF.

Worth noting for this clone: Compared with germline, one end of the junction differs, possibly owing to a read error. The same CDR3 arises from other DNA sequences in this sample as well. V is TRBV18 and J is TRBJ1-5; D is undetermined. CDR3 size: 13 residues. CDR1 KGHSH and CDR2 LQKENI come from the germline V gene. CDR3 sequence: CASSPPGDQPQHF. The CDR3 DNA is TGCGCCAGCTCGCCACCGGGAGACCAGCCCCAGCATTTT.

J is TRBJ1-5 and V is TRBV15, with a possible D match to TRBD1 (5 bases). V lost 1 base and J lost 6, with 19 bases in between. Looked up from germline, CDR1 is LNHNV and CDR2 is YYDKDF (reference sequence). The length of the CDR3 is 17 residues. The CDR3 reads CATSRVAGTYIGQPQHF. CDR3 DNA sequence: TGTGCCACCAGCAGAGTAGCAGGGACCTATATCGGTCAGCCCCAGCATTTT.

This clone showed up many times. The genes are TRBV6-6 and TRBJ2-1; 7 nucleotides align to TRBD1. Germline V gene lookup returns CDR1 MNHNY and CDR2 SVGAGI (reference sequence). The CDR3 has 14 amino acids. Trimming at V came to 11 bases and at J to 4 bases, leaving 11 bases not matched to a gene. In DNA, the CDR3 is TGTGCCGGCCGGTCCGGGACAGAGTACAATGAGCAGTTCTTC. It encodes CAGRSGTEYNEQFF.

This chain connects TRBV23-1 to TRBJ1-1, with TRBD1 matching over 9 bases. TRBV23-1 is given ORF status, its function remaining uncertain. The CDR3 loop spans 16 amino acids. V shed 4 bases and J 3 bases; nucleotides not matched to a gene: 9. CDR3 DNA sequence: TGCGCCAGCAGTCCTTCGGGACAGGGTATGGACACTGAAGCTTTCTTT. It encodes CASSPSGQGMDTEAFF.

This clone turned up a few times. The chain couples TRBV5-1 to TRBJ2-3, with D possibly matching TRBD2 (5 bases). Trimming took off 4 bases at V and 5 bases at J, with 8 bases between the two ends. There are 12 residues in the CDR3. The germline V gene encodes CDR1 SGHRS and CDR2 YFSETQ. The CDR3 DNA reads TGCGCCAGCAGCCCAGGACTAGATACGCAGTATTTT. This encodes CASSPGLDTQYF.

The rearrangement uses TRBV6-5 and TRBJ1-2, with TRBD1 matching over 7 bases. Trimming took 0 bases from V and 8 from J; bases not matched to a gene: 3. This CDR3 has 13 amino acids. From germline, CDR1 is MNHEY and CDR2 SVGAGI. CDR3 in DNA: TGTGCCAGCAGTTACTCGACAGGGACAGGCTACACCTTC. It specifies CASSYSTGTGYTF.

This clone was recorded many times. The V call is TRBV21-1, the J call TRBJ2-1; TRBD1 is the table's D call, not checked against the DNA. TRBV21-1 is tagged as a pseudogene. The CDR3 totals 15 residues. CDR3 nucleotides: TGTGCCAGCAGCAAGGGGGAGACAGGTTACAATGAGCAGTTCTTC. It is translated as CASSKGETGYNEQFF.

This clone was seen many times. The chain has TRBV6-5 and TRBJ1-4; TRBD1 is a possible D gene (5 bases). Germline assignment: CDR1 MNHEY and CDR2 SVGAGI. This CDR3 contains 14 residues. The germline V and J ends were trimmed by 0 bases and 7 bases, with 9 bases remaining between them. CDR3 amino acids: CASSYSLQVEKLFF. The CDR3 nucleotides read TGTGCCAGCAGTTACTCGTTACAGGTTGAAAAACTGTTTTTT.

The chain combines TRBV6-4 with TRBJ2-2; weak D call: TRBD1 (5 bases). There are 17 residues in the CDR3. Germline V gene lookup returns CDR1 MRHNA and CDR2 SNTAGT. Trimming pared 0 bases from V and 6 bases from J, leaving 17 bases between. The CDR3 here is CASSDSKGRVGAGELFF. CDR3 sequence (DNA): TGTGCCAGCAGTGACTCGAAGGGCAGGGTCGGAGCCGGGGAGCTGTTTTTT.

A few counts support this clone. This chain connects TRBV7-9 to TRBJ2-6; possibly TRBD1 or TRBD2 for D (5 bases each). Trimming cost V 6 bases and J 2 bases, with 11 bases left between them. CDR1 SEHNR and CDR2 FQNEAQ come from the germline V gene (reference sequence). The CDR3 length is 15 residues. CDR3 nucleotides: TGTGCCAGCAGGCTTGGGGGTGCTGGGGCCAACGTCCTGACTTTC. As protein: CASRLGGAGANVLTF.